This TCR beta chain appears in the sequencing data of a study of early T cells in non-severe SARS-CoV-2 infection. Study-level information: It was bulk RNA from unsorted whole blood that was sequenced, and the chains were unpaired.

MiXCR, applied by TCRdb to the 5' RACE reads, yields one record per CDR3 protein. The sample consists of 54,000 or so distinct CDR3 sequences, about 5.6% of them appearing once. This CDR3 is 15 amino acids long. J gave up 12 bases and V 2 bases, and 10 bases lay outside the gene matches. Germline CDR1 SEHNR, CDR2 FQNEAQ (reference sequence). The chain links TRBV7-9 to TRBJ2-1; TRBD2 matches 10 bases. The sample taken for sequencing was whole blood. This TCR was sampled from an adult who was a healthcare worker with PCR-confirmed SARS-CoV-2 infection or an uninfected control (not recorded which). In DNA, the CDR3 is TGTGCCAGCAGCTTACTAGCGGGAGATCTCGGTGGGCAGTTCTTC. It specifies CASSLLAGDLGGQFF. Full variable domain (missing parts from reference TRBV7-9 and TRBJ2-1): DTGVSQNPRHKITKRGQNVTFRCDPISEHNRLYWYRQTLGQGPEFLTYFQNEAQLEKSRLLSDRFSAERPKGSFSTLEIQRTEQGDSAMYLCASSLLAGDLGGQFFGPGTRLTVL.